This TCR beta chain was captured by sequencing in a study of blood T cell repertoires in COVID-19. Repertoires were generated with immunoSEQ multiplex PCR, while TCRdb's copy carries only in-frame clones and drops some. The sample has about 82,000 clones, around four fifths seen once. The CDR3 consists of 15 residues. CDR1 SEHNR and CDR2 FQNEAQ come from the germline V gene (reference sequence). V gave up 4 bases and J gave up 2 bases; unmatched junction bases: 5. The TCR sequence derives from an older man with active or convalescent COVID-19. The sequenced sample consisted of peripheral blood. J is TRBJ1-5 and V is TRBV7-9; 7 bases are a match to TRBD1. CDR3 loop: CASSSGTVRNQPQHF. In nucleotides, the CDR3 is TGTGCCAGCAGCTCGGGGACAGTCCGCAATCAGCCCCAGCATTTT.